This T cell receptor (beta chain) was identified in a study of T cells in Graves' hyperthyroidism and ophthalmopathy. Many counts were recorded for this clonotype. Germline loops: CDR1 SEHNR, CDR2 FQNEAQ (reference sequence). V lost 5 bases to trimming and J lost 5 bases; unmatched junction nucleotides: 13. The CDR3 is made up of 16 amino acids. TCR beta CDR3 regions were amplified from RNA transcripts. HTBI primers drove first-round RT-PCR of the TCR CDR3. TCRdb itself ran the multiplex PCR reads through MiXCR, one entry per CDR3 protein. The sample holds tens of thousands of distinct CDR3 sequences, roughly 50% seen once.

This sequence was found in a woman aged 45-65 years with Graves' ophthalmopathy. The sample taken for sequencing was blood. The gene calls are TRBV7-9 and TRBJ2-5; 8 bases line up with TRBD1. This CDR3 reads CASSHARDRLGETQYF. The CDR3 DNA follows: TGTGCCAGCAGCCACGCCCGGGACAGGCTCGGGGAGACCCAGTACTTC.